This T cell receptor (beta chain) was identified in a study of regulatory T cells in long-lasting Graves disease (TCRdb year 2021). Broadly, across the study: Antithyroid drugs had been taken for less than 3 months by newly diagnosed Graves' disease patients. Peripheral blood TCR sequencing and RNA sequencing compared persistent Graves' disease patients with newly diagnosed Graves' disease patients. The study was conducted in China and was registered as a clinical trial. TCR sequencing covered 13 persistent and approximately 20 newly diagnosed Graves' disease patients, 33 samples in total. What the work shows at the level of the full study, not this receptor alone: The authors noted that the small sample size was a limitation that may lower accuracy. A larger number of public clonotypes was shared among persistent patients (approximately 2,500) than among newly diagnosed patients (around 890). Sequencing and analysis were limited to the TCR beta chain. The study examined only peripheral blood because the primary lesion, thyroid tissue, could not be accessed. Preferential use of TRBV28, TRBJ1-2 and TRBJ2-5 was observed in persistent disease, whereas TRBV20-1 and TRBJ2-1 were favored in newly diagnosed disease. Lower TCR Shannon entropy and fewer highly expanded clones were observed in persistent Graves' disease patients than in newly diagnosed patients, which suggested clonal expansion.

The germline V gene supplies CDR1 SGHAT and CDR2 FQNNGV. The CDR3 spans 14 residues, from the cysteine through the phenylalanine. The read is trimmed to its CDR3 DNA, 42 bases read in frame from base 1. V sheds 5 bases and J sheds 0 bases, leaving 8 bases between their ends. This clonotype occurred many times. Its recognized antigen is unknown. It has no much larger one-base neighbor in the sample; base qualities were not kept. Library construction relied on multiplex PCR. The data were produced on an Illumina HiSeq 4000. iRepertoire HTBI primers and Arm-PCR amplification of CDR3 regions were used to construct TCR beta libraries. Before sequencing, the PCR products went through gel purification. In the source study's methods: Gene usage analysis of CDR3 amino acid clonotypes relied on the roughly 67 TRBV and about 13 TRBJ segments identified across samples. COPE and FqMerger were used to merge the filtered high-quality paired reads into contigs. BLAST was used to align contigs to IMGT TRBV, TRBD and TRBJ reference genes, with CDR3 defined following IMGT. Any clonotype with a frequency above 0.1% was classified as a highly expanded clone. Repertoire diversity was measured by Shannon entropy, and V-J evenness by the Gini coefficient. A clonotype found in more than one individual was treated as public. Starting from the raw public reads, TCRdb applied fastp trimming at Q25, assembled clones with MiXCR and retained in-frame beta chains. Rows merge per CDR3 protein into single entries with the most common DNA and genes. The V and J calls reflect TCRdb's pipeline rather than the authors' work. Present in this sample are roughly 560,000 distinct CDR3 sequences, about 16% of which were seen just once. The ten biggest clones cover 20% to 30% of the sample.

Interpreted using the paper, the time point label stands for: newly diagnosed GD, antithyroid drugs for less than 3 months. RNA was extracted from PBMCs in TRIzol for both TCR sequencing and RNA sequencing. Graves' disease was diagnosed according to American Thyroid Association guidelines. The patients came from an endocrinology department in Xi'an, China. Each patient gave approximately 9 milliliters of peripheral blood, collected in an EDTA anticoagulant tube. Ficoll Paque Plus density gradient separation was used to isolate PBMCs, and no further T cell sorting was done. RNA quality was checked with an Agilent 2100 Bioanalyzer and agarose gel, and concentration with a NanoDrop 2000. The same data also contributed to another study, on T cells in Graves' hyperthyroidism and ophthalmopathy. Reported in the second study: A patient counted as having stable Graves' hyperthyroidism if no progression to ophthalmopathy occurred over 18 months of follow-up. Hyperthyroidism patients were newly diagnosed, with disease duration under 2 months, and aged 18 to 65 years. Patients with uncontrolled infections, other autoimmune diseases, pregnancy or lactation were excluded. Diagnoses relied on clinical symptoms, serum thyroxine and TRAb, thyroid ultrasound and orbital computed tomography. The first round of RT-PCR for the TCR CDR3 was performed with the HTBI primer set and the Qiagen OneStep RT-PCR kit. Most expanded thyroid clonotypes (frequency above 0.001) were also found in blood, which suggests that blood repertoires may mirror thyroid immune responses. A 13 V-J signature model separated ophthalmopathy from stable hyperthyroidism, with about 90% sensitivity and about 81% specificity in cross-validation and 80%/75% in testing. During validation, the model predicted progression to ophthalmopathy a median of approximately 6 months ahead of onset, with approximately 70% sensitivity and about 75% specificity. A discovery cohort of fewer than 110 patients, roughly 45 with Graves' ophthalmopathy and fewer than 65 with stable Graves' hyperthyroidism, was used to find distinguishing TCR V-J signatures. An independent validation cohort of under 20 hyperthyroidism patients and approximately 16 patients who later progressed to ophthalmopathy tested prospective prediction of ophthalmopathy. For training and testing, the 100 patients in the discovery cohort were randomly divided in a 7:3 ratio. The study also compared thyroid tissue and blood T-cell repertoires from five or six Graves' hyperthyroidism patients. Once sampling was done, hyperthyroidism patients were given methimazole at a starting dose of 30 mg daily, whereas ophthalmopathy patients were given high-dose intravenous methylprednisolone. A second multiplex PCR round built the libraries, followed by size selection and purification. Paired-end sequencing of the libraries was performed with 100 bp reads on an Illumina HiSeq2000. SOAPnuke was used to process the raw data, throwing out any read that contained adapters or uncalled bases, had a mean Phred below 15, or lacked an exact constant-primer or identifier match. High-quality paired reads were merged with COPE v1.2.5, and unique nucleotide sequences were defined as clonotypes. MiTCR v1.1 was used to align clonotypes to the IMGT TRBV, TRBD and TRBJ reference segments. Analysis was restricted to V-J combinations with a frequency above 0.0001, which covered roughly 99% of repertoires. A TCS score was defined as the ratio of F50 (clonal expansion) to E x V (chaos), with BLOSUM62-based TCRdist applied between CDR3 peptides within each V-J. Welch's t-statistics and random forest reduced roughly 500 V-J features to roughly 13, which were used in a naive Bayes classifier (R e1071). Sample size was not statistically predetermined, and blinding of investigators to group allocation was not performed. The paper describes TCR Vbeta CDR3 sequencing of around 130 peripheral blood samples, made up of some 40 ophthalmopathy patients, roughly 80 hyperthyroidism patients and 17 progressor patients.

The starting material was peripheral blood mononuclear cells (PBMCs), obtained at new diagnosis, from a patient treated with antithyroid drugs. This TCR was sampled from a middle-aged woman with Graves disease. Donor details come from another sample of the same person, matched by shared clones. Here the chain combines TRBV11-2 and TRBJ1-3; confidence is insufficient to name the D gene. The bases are TGTGCCAGCAGCCATGGACCCTCTGGAAACACCATATATTTT. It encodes CASSHGPSGNTIYF.